This entry is about one T cell receptor (beta chain). Its antigen is not yet known. No base-level quality is on record; no much larger clone is a single base apart. Libraries came from the immunoSEQ multiplex PCR assay. Here the immuneACCESS table is served through TCRdb, limited to in-frame sequences with V and J called. Missing clones are a known gap in these copies; in checked studies unresolved V genes cover under half, and the rest lacks a known reason. The sample yields some 70,000 clones; roughly 90% were counted once. The biggest ten clones account for roughly 0.36% of the sample. CDR1 MNHEY and CDR2 SVGAGI are derived from the germline V gene. From its cysteine to its phenylalanine, the CDR3 spans 15 amino acids. Solely the CDR3 DNA is kept, with 45 bases framed from the first base. From V the trimming removes 6 bases and from J it removes 2 bases, while the gene matches leave 6 bases of the junction unaccounted for.

This sample was included in a study of technical replicates of blood from several donors (dated by TCRdb to about 2017). Sample: T cells isolated from PBMCs. This sequence was found in a human donor in good health. The chain uses TRBV6-5 and TRBJ2-7; TRBD2 aligns with 11 central bases. The sequence in DNA is TGTGCCAGCAGACCATCTAGCGGGAGGACCTACGAGCAGTACTTC. Its amino acids are CASRPSSGRTYEQYF.